The entry below describes one T cell receptor (beta chain). Primed by a sample-barcoded 5' primer and a J-beta primer mix, a second PCR proceeded for about 7 to 11 cycles. From the 5' RACE reads, TCRdb called clonotypes with MiXCR, one entry per CDR3 protein. The sample has about 1.6 million distinct CDR3 sequences, roughly 30% seen once. This sample was taken from a study of blood T cells in healthy people across ages. This receptor was obtained from a woman in her twenties or thirties in good health. The sequenced material came from blood.

The CDR3 region has the DNA TGTGCCAGCAGCTTAGGGACAGGGTACGCCTACGAGCAGTACTTC. It yields the protein CASSLGTGYAYEQYF. V and J are TRBV7-9 and TRBJ2-7, with 8 bases fitting TRBD1. J was trimmed by 2 bases and V by 1 base; bases with no gene match: 4. Per the germline V gene, CDR1 is SEHNR and CDR2 is FQNEAQ (reference sequence). The CDR3 spans 15 residues.